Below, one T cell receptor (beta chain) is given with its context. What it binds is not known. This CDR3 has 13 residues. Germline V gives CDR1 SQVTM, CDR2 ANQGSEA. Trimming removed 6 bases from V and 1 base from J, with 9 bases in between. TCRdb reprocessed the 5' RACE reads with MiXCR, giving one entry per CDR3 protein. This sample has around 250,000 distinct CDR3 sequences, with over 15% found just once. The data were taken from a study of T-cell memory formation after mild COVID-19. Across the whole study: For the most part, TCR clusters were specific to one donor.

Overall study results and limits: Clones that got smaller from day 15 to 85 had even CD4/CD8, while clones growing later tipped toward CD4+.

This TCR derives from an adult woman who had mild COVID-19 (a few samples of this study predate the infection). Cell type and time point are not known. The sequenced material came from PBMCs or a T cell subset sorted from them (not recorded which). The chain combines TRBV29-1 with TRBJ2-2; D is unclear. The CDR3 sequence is CSVQGLNTGELFF. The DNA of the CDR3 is TGCAGCGTGCAAGGCTTGAACACCGGGGAGCTGTTTTTT.